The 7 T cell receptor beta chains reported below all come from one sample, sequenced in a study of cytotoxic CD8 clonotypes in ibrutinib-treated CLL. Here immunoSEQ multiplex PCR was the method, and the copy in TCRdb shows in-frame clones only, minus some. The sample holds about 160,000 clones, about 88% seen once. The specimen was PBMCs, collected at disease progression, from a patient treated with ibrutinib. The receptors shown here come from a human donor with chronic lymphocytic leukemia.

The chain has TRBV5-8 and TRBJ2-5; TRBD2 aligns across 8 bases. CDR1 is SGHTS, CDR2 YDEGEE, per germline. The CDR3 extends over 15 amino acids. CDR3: CAGVPGLEVGETQYF. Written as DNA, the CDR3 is TGTGCAGGGGTCCCGGGACTAGAGGTGGGAGAGACCCAGTACTTC.

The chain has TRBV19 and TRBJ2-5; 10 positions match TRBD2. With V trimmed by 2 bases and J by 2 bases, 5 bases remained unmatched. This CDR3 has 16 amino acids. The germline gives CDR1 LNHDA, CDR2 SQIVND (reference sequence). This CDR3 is CASSISRTSGQETQYF. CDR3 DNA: TGTGCCAGTAGTATATCTAGGACTAGCGGACAAGAGACCCAGTACTTC.

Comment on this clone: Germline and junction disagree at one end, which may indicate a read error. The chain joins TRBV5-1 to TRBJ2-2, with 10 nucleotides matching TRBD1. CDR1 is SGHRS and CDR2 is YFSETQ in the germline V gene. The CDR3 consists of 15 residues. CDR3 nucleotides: TGCGCCAGCAGTTTGGACAGGGGGTACACCGGGGAGCTGTTTTTT. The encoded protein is CASSLDRGYTGELFF.

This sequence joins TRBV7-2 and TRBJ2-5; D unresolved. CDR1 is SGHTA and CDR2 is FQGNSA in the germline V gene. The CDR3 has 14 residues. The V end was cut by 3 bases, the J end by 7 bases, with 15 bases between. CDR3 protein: CASSFDNYPVTQYF. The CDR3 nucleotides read TGTGCCAGCAGCTTTGATAACTACCCGGTGACCCAGTACTTC.

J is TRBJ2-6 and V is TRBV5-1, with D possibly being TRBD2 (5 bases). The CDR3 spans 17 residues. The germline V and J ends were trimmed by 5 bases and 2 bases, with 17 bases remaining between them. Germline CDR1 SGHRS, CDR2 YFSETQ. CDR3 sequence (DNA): TGCGCCAGCAGAGGAGGCGCGGTGGAAACTGGGGCCAACGTCCTGACTTTC. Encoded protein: CASRGGAVETGANVLTF.

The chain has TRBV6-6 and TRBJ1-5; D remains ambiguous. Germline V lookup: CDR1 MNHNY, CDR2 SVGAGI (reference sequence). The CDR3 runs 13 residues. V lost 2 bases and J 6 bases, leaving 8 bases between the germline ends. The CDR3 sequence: CASSYGDRQPQHF. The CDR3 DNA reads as TGTGCCAGCAGTTACGGGGATCGTCAGCCCCAGCATTTT.

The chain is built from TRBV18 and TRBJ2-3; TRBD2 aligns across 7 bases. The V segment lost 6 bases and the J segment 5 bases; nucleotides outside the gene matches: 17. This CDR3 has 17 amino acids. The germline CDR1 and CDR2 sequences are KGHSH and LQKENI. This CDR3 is CASSQQSGTKVIDTQYF. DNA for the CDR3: TGTGCCAGCTCTCAACAAAGCGGGACCAAGGTTATAGATACGCAGTATTTT. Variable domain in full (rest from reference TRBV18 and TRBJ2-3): NAGVMQNPRHLVRRRGQEARLRCSPMKGHSHVYWYRQLPEEGLKFMVYLQKENIIDESGMPKERFSAEFPKEGPSILRIQQVVRGDSAAYFCASSQQSGTKVIDTQYFGPGTRLTVL.